The rows below give T cell receptor beta chains drawn from one sample of a study of blood T cells in healthy people across ages. One entry per CDR3 protein, called by TCRdb with MiXCR from the 5' RACE reads. Of 1.5 million to 2 million distinct CDR3 sequences in the sample, about 31% were seen once. Sample: blood. These receptors were taken from a woman in her thirties in good health. Each CDR3 is given with its conserved first and last residue. Fields, in order: clone size, V gene, D gene, J gene, CDR3 DNA, CDR3 protein. The D gene is left open where the match is weak. The listing skips clone size in some rows; elsewhere it reads once, few, many or a size class.

>many|TRBV20-1|TRBD2|TRBJ2-5
TGCAGTGCTAGTCACGGGGGGGAGACCCAGTACTTC
CSASHGGETQYF
>few|TRBV6-6|NA|TRBJ2-5
TGTGCCAGCAGTTACTCGACACAGCGAGAGACCCAGTACTTC
CASSYSTQRETQYF
>many|TRBV29-1|NA|TRBJ2-7
TGCAGCGTACAGGGTATCTCCGAGCAGTACTTC
CSVQGISEQYF
>NA|TRBV28|TRBD2|TRBJ2-7
TGTGCCACCCTAGCGGGGTACGAGCAGTACTTC
CATLAGYEQYF
>NA|TRBV12-3/TRBV12-4|NA|TRBJ2-6
TGTGCCAGCAGTTTCCGCCCCCACTCTGGGGCCAACGTCCTGACTTTC
CASSFRPHSGANVLTF
>NA|TRBV20-1|NA|TRBJ2-7
TGCAGTGCCCCAGGGGCCTACGGGCAGTACTTC
CSAPGAYGQYF
>NA|TRBV20-1|NA|TRBJ1-2
TGCAGTGCTAGGGGGCAAGACAGTTTCTATGGCTACACCTTC
CSARGQDSFYGYTF
>NA|TRBV6-2/TRBV6-3|NA|TRBJ2-2
TGTGCCAGCAGTTACCGCGGGGCCTACACCGGGGAGCTGTTTTTT
CASSYRGAYTGELFF
>NA|TRBV20-1|TRBD1|TRBJ2-7
TGCAGTGCCCTCACAGGGGGCGACGAGCAGTACTTC
CSALTGGDEQYF
>few|TRBV28|NA|TRBJ2-7
TGTGCCAGCAGTTTGCAAGGGACACCAGCCTACGAGCAGTACTTC
CASSLQGTPAYEQYF
>many|TRBV4-1|NA|TRBJ2-3
TGCGCCAGCAGCCAAGGTCCGGGTAGCACAGATACGCAGTATTTT
CASSQGPGSTDTQYF
>NA|TRBV12-3/TRBV12-4|NA|TRBJ2-3
TGTGCCAGCAGTTTAGGTACCGCAGATACGCAGTATTTT
CASSLGTADTQYF
>NA|TRBV7-2|NA|TRBJ2-1
TGTGCCAGCGACTCGGACTACAATGAGCAGTTCTTC
CASDSDYNEQFF
>few|TRBV27|TRBD2|TRBJ2-3
TGTGCCAGCGCGGCGGGGGGATGGAAAGATACGCAGTATTTT
CASAAGGWKDTQYF
>NA|TRBV6-6|NA|TRBJ2-7
TGTGCCAGCAGCTCCAGCAGGAGCTCCTACGAGCAGTACTTC
CASSSSRSSYEQYF
>few|TRBV24-1|TRBD1|TRBJ2-5
TGTGCCACCAGTGAAAAGGACAGGGCAGAGACCCAGTACTTC
CATSEKDRAETQYF
>NA|TRBV6-2/TRBV6-3|NA|TRBJ2-7
TGTGCCAGCAGTTCCCACCCGATTGCGGATGAGCAGTACTTC
CASSSHPIADEQYF
>few|TRBV30|NA|TRBJ2-1
TGTGCCTGGAGTGTAGCAGGTCCCAATGAGCAGTTCTTC
CAWSVAGPNEQFF
>NA|TRBV20-1|TRBD2|TRBJ2-7
TGCAGTGCTAGAGATGGGGCAGGGACTAACGAGCAGTACTTC
CSARDGAGTNEQYF
>NA|TRBV7-6|NA|TRBJ1-1
TGTGCCAGCAGCTTCGTGGAGGACACTGAAGCTTTCTTT
CASSFVEDTEAFF
>few|TRBV12-5|NA|TRBJ1-2
TGTGCTAGTGGTTTGGACAACTATGGCTACACCTTC
CASGLDNYGYTF
>once|TRBV27|TRBD2|TRBJ2-1
TGTGCCAGCAGTTCTCCCCTCTCGGCTAGCGGGGGGGCGGGCAATGAGCAGTTCTTC
CASSSPLSASGGAGNEQFF
>few|TRBV29-1|TRBD1|TRBJ2-2
TGCAGCGTTGCGCTCGACAGGGGAGACACCGGGGAGCTGTTTTTT
CSVALDRGDTGELFF
>many|TRBV5-1|TRBD1|TRBJ2-7
TGCGCCAGCCGCCGGGACAGCCCCTACGAGCAGTACTTC
CASRRDSPYEQYF
>NA|TRBV30|NA|TRBJ2-3
TGTGCCTGGACCACTAGAGGAGATACGCAGTATTTT
CAWTTRGDTQYF
>NA|TRBV5-1|TRBD2|TRBJ2-1
TGCGCCAGCGGCTTCTCTAGCGGGAGGGCTAATGAGCAGTTCTTC
CASGFSSGRANEQFF
>few|TRBV20-1|NA|TRBJ1-2
TGCAGTGCTAGCACAGGGTTTAACTATGGCTACACCTTC
CSASTGFNYGYTF
>NA|TRBV20-1|TRBD1|TRBJ2-5
TGCAGTGCCGCACAGGACAGGGGACTGTACTTC
CSAAQDRGLYF
>many|TRBV29-1|NA|TRBJ2-3
TGCAGCGTTGAACCAGCCACAGATACGCAGTATTTT
CSVEPATDTQYF
>few|TRBV6-4|TRBD2|TRBJ2-1
TGTGCCAGCAGTTTGACTAGCGGGGGGACCCATGATGAGCAGTTCTTC
CASSLTSGGTHDEQFF
>few|TRBV4-1|TRBD2|TRBJ2-3
TGCGCCAGCAGCCAAGATAGGACGGGGGGGGGAGATACGCAGTATTTT
CASSQDRTGGGDTQYF
>few|TRBV7-9|TRBD1|TRBJ1-1
TGTGCCAGCAGCTTAGCGCTGGAGGGACAGAGGAGGATTATAGCTTTCTTT
CASSLALEGQRRIIAFF
>few|TRBV12-3/TRBV12-4|NA|TRBJ1-1
TGTGCCAGCAACCCGCCGTCAGGGGACGAAGCTTTCTTT
CASNPPSGDEAFF
>few|TRBV20-1|NA|TRBJ2-7
TGCAGTGCTAGTAATGTGGGTTACGAGCAGTACTTC
CSASNVGYEQYF
>NA|TRBV20-1|NA|TRBJ1-1
TGCAGTGCTAGAGATCTCGCAGGGCCGAACACTGAAGCTTTCTTT
CSARDLAGPNTEAFF
>few|TRBV14|TRBD2|TRBJ2-3
TGTGCCAGCAGCCAAGATAGCGGGAGGGCCCTGAATACGCAGTATTTT
CASSQDSGRALNTQYF
>NA|TRBV7-3|NA|TRBJ2-1
TGTGCCAGCAGCCCCATTCGGGAGCGCTTCAATGAGCAGTTCTTC
CASSPIRERFNEQFF
>many|TRBV29-1|TRBD1|TRBJ2-3
TGCAGCGCAACCACAGGGGCAGATACGCAGTATTTT
CSATTGADTQYF
>few|TRBV6-5|TRBD2|TRBJ2-1
TGTGCCAGCAGTTACTCATTGGGGGGGCTACTAGCGGGAGGCCGACTCAATGAGCAGTTCTTC
CASSYSLGGLLAGGRLNEQFF
>many|TRBV29-1|TRBD1|TRBJ2-3
TGCAGCGTGGACAGGGGACGCACAGATACGCAGTATTTT
CSVDRGRTDTQYF
>few|TRBV12-3/TRBV12-4|TRBD1|TRBJ1-4
TGTGCCAGCACCGGGGACAGGGTCGGCGGTGAACTGTTTTTT
CASTGDRVGGELFF
>NA|TRBV28|NA|TRBJ2-7
TGTGCCAGCAGTTCACTAGCCCCCTACGAGCAGTACTTC
CASSSLAPYEQYF
>NA|TRBV11-2|TRBD2|TRBJ2-3
TGTGCCAGCAGACGGGAGGCAGATACGCAGTATTTT
CASRREADTQYF
>few|TRBV7-9|NA|TRBJ2-1
TGTGCCAGCAGCCCTAAAATAGCGACGAGCTCCTACAATGAGCAGTTCTTC
CASSPKIATSSYNEQFF
>many|TRBV4-2|NA|TRBJ2-1
TGTGCCAGCAGCCAAGTGGAAGGTAGATCGGACAATGAGCAGTTCTTC
CASSQVEGRSDNEQFF
>NA|TRBV20-1|NA|TRBJ1-4
TGCAGTACGAGACGGGGGACCTCTGAAAAACTGTTTTTT
CSTRRGTSEKLFF
>NA|TRBV5-1|TRBD2|TRBJ2-1
TGCGTCAGCAGCTTGATTCCGGGGGGAGATATCTACAATGAGCAGTTCTTC
CVSSLIPGGDIYNEQFF
>NA|TRBV20-1|TRBD2|TRBJ2-3
TGCAGTGCTAGAGAGACGGTCGGGGGGGCAGATACGCAGTATTTT
CSARETVGGADTQYF